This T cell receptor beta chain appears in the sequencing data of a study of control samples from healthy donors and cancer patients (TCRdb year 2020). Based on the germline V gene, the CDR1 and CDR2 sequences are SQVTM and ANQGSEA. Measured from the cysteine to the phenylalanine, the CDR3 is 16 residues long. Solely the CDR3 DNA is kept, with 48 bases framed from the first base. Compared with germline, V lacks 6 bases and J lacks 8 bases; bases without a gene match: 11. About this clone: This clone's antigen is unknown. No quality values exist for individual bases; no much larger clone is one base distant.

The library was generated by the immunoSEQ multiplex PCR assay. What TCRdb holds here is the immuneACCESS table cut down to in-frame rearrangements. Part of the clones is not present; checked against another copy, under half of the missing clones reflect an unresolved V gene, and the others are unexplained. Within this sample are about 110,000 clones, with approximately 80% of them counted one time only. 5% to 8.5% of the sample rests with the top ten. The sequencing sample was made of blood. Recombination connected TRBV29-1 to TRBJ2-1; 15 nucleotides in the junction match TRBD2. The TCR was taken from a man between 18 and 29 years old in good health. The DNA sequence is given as TGCAGCGTCGGACTAACCGGGACTAGCGGGGGGTATGAGCAGTTCTTC. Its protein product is CSVGLTGTSGGYEQFF.